The clone carrying this T cell receptor (beta chain) was observed a few times. These data belong to a study of blood T cell repertoires in COVID-19. About the study: Sources were T cells, B-cell-depleted T cells, or PBMCs; the material itself was cDNA or gDNA.

Assay used: immunoSEQ multiplex PCR; TCRdb lists only in-frame clones, some missing. The sample includes approximately 51,000 clones, 70% to 90% of them seen just once. The specimen sequenced was peripheral blood. This sequence was found in a man in his forties or fifties with active COVID-19.

The CDR3 loop reads CASSSDPSNTGELFF. The CDR3 bases are TGCGCCAGCAGCTCAGATCCTTCGAACACCGGGGAGCTGTTTTTT. The genes are TRBV5-1 and TRBJ2-2; D not resolved. V gave up 3 bases and J gave up 0 bases, with 9 bases separating them. Germline V lookup: CDR1 SGHRS, CDR2 YFSETQ. This CDR3 is built from 15 residues. The whole variable domain, remainder taken from reference TRBV5-1 and TRBJ2-2, is KAGVTQTPRYLIKTRGQQVTLSCSPISGHRSVSWYQQTPGQGLQFLFEYFSETQRNKGNFPGRFSGRQFSNSRSEMNVSTLELGDSALYLCASSSDPSNTGELFFGEGSRLTVL.